Described below is a single TCR beta chain sequence and its context. MiXCR was run by TCRdb on the 5' RACE reads, yielding one entry per CDR3 protein. The data show hundreds of thousands of distinct CDR3 sequences, about 16% seen once. The sample comes from a study of T-cell memory formation after mild COVID-19. The wider study: Clusters were largely donor specific.

CDR3 length: 16 residues. V was pared by 3 bases and J by 8 bases, with 9 bases of the junction left unmatched. Germline-derived CDR1 and CDR2 are SGHNT and YYREEE (reference sequence). Sequencing was done on a sample of PBMCs or a T cell subset sorted from them (not recorded which). This TCR was sampled from a man aged 18 to 29 who had mild COVID-19 (a few samples of this study predate the infection). Cell type and time point are not known. The chain is built from TRBV5-4 and TRBJ2-4; 12 positions agree with TRBD1. The CDR3 here is CASSWEPGQGADIQYF. In nucleotides, the CDR3 is TGTGCCAGCAGCTGGGAACCGGGACAGGGGGCAGACATTCAGTACTTC.